This T cell receptor beta chain is from a study of beta chain features in type 1 diabetes listed by TCRdb under 2018. Some background on the complete study: Mean age, gender distribution, total cell number and subset yield were not different between patients and healthy donors. In the study, recently diagnosed type 1 diabetes patients and matched healthy donors were compared on the TCRB repertoires of their sorted circulating CD4+ T cell subsets. Whereas all 30 or so donors provided naive and central memory subsets, regulatory and stem cell-like memory subsets were isolated from just 8 patients and roughly eight healthy donors. A total of 107,917,701 sorted cells were examined across all samples, and the number of cells per subset was strongly correlated with RNA yield.

The entire amount of isolated RNA was reverse transcribed using the High Capacity cDNA Reverse Transcription Kit, so the sequenced TCRB transcripts were expressed ones. Deep immunoSEQ sequencing was performed on naive, central memory and regulatory T cell samples, with an average of roughly 3.5 million total reads per sample. Sorted cells were lysed in RLT buffer, and RNA was extracted using DNase-treated RNeasy Micro or Mini kits according to cell number. Each cell subset was processed on its own to prevent cross-contamination, while patient and healthy donor samples were processed together. The immunoSEQ multiplex PCR was used to amplify TCRB sequences from cDNA, generating 87-bp fragments that spanned the CDR3 region. The amplicons were sequenced using the Illumina HiSeq platform. The published analysis was carried out like this. PCR bias was corrected computationally using synthetic template baselines, and reads within Hamming distance 2 were collapsed, with unmergeable singletons discarded. By aligning reads against IMGT, V, D and J genes, CDR3 length, and insertions or deletions at six rearrangement sites were assigned. Within each subset, clonotype counts were normalized to sorted cell number, and only after that were true diversity and Gini coefficients computed with the tcR R package. Repertoire sharing was quantified using the overlap coefficient calculated on TCRB nucleotide sequences. As a proxy for the pre-selection repertoire, out-of-frame TCRB sequences from naive cells were analyzed. TCRdb took this table from immuneACCESS and kept in-frame rearrangements with V and J called. Such tables lack part of the clones; where checked against another copy, unresolved V genes explain under half of the gap, and the rest is unexplained. That table is the source of V, J and clone size, and D and trimming were worked out from the DNA. The table for this sample lists 250,000 or so clones; over 20% of them were counted only once. The ten largest clones add up to around 0.03% of the sample.

Study-wide conclusions, independent of this receptor: Naive, central memory and regulatory TCRB repertoires appeared to be more alike among patients than among healthy donors. Shorter templates might have been favored by PCR, but patient and control samples were amplified and corrected together, so both groups would have been affected equally by any skew. A moderate but significant shortening of TCRB CDR3 length was observed in type 1 diabetes patients in all four CD4+ subsets. Because cDNA was sequenced instead of genomic DNA, highly expressing activated cells could be over-represented, though the groups showed no difference in activation or CD3 levels. At VDJ recombination sites, patients with type 1 diabetes made fewer insertions and deleted more nucleotides, a pattern implying thymic rearrangement abnormalities. Because small numbers of individuals were included in the HLA sub-analyses, any influence of HLA type on TCRB rearrangement was left unresolved.

The germline ends are 26 bases apart after V is trimmed by 6 bases and J by 5 bases. Measured from the cysteine to the phenylalanine, the CDR3 is 17 residues long. Just CDR3 DNA is preserved here, 51 bases in frame from base 1. This clone showed up just a few times. Its antigen is unknown. No per-base quality is available; no much larger clone lies one base away. Each donor gave one peripheral blood draw, averaging around 120 mL, which was collected into heparinised tubes. A BD FACSAria II and a panel including CD45RO, CCR7, CD25, CD127, CD95 and CD27 were used to sort naive, central memory, regulatory and stem cell-like memory CD4+ T cells. Purity was above 95% for every sorted population. Right away, PBMCs were isolated by Lymphoprep density gradient centrifugation and were stained directly, with no culture step. Samples were stained and sorted in pairs, with one healthy donor and one patient per experiment, so that batch effects were minimized.

This receptor was taken from a woman between 40 and 50 years old with type 1 diabetes. In this chain, TRBV23-1 is recombined with TRBJ2-7; the D gene is perhaps TRBD1, from 6 matching bases. TRBV23-1 is placed among ORFs of uncertain function. Sequencing input: naive CD4+ T cells from blood. In the paper's terms, the cell subset or site label means: true naive CD4+ T cells. The DNA sequence reads TGCGCCAGCAGACCCCACGGGACACACTATGACTCTAACGAGCAGTACTTC. The resulting protein is CASRPHGTHYDSNEQYF.